Below, one TCR beta chain is given with its context. This record comes from a study of T cells in Graves' hyperthyroidism and ophthalmopathy. Looked up from germline, CDR1 is ENHRY and CDR2 is SYGVKD. V was pared by 2 bases and J by 1 base, with 5 bases of the junction left unmatched. This CDR3 comprises 16 residues. The authors took PBMCs from 10 ml fresh peripheral blood. TCR beta CDR3 regions were amplified from RNA. A first-round RT-PCR of the TCR CDR3 used the HTBI primer set. MiXCR was run by TCRdb on the multiplex PCR reads, yielding one entry per CDR3 protein. The sample includes 600,000 to 750,000 distinct CDR3 sequences, 17% of them seen just once.

The sequencing input was blood. This TCR came from a man aged 45-65 years with Graves' hyperthyroidism. This chain links TRBV10-3 with TRBJ2-7, with 10 positions matching TRBD1. The CDR3, as DNA: TGTGCCATCAGTGAGGAACCGGGACAGGGGTCCTACGAGCAGTACTTC. This encodes CAISEEPGQGSYEQYF.